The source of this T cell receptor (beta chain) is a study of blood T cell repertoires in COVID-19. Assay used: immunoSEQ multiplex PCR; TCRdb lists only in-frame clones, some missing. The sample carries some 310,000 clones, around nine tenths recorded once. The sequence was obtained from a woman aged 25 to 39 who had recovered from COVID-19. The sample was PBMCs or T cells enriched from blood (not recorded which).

In nucleotides, the CDR3 is TGTGCCAGCAGCCAGGGGCCGTGGGTGGTTAGCGGGACCCACGAGCAGTACTTC. Protein: CASSQGPWVVSGTHEQYF. The chain joins TRBV3-1 (or the pseudogene TRBV3-2) to TRBJ2-7; 8 bases align to TRBD2. Losses at the gene ends were 3 bases for V and 5 bases for J; bases not matched to a gene: 18. Per germline, CDR1 LGHDT and CDR2 YNNKEL (reference sequence). The CDR3 runs to 18 residues.